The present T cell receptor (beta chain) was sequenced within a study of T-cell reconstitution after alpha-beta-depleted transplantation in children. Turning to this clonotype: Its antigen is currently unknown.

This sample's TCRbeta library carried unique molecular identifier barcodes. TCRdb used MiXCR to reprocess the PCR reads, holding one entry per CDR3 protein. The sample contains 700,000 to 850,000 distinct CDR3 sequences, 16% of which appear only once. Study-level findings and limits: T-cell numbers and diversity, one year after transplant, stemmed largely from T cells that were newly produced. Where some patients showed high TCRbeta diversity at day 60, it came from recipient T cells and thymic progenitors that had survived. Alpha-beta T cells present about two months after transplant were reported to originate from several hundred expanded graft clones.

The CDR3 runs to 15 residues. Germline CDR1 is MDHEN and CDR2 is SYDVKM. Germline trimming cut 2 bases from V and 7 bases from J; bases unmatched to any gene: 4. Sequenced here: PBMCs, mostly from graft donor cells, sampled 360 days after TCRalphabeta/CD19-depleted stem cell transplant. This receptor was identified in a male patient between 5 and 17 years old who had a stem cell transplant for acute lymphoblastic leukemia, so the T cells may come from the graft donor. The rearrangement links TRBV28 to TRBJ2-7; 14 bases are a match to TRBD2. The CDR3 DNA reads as TGTGCCAGCAGTTTAGGGACTAGCGGGAGTCGGGAGCAGTACTTC. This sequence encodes CASSLGTSGSREQYF.